The clone carrying this T cell receptor beta chain was picked up a small number of times. Cells sorted as Tregs were CD4+, CD25+ and CD127-/low. Full-length variable regions came from constant-region reverse primers plus semi-nested Nested Universal Primer A PCR. TCRdb analysed the 5' RACE reads with MiXCR anew, one entry per CDR3 protein. Among some 32,000 distinct CDR3 sequences listed, 27% were seen once. The clonotype was recovered from a female donor with breast cancer. The sample taken for sequencing was tumor-infiltrating Tregs sorted from the breast tumor.

CDR3: CASSVDRGNYGYTF. The CDR3 bases are TGTGCCAGCAGCGTGGACAGGGGAAACTATGGCTACACCTTC. The gene calls are TRBV9 and TRBJ1-2, with 9 bases aligning to TRBD1. This CDR3 region has 14 residues. Germline CDR1 is SGDLS and CDR2 is YYNGEE. V shed 2 bases, J shed 2 bases, and the junction held 1 base outside the gene matches.